The 7 T cell receptor beta chains in this list originate from one sample, sequenced in a study of cytomegalovirus exposure and HLA in healthy donors (TCRdb year 2017). Library prep was done by the immunoSEQ multiplex PCR assay. A mixture of 60 forward primers for TCR Vbeta segments and 13 reverse primers for TCR Jbeta segments was used in the multiplex PCR. This immuneACCESS table, as held by TCRdb, lists in-frame sequences with V and J called but not all clones. Of the missing ones, under half trace to an unresolved V gene in checked studies; the others have no known cause. The table for this sample lists about 82,000 clones; just over 70% of them were counted only once. Clones ranked in the top ten supply approximately 7.8% of the sample. Sample: PBMCs. All receptors derive from a man aged 60-69 years in good health and CMV-seronegative.

The rearrangement links TRBV6-1 to TRBJ1-5; D remains unclear. This CDR3 has 14 residues. CDR1 and CDR2 (germline): MNHNS, SASEGT. The V end lost 3 bases, the J end lost 7 bases, and 13 bases lay between the germline ends. CDR3 sequence reads: CASSELVGYQPQHF. The CDR3 region has the DNA TGTGCCAGCAGTGAGTTGGTGGGCTACCAGCCCCAGCATTTT.

The chain combines TRBV5-1 with TRBJ2-2; possibly TRBD2 for D (5 bases). This CDR3 region has 15 residues. CDR1 is SGHRS, CDR2 YFSETQ, per germline. The V gene lost 0 bases and the J gene lost 7 bases, with 13 bases spanning the gap. Here the CDR3 reads CASSLGTEAVGELFF. As DNA, the CDR3 is TGCGCCAGCAGCTTGGGTACAGAAGCGGTCGGGGAGCTGTTTTTT.

V and J are TRBV7-2 and TRBJ2-3; 9 positions match TRBD2. CDR1 is SGHTA and CDR2 is FQGNSA in the germline V gene. Trimming removed 2 bases from V and 5 bases from J; junction bases left unmatched: 2. This CDR3 region has 14 residues. The CDR3 loop reads CASSLRRGGDTQYF. Here the CDR3 DNA reads TGTGCCAGCAGCTTACGGCGGGGGGGAGATACGCAGTATTTT.

This clone was seen only once. The rearrangement links TRBV19 to TRBJ2-7, with D perhaps matching TRBD1 (5 bases). The CDR3 is 14 amino acids. Germline loops: CDR1 LNHDA, CDR2 SQIVND (reference sequence). Trimming removed 5 bases at V and 1 base at J, with 12 bases between. The CDR3 DNA sequence: TGTGCCAGTAGTTGGGGCCCTACTTCCTACGAGCAGTACTTC. Translation: CASSWGPTSYEQYF.

The J gene is TRBJ1-5, the V gene TRBV19; the D gene is possibly TRBD1 (5 bases). Trimming left V 5 bases short and J 5 bases short, with 13 bases between. CDR3 length equals 14 residues. Germline V lookup: CDR1 LNHDA, CDR2 SQIVND (reference sequence). The CDR3 DNA reads TGTGCCAGTAGTGTTCTGTCGGGGGATCAGCCCCAGCATTTT. Protein sequence: CASSVLSGDQPQHF.

The chain combines TRBV2 with TRBJ1-5; 9 bases match TRBD1. CDR3 length equals 16 residues. J lost 0 bases, V lost 4 bases, and 4 bases had no gene match. Per germline, CDR1 SNHLY and CDR2 FYNNEI. CDR3 region: CASSGGQGNSNQPQHF. For the CDR3, the DNA is TGTGCCAGCAGTGGGGGACAGGGAAATAGCAATCAGCCCCAGCATTTT.

This clone has just a few counts. V gene TRBV19 combines with J gene TRBJ2-2; D is perhaps TRBD1 (8 bases). The germline V gene has CDR1 LNHDA and CDR2 SQIVND (reference sequence). V was trimmed by 6 bases and J by 4 bases, leaving 15 bases between them. The CDR3 has 15 residues. CDR3 coding DNA: TGTGCCAGTAGATTACAGGGGGAGGGCACCGGGGAGCTGTTTTTT. Translation: CASRLQGEGTGELFF. Together with reference TRBV19 and TRBJ2-2, the CDR3 gives the full variable domain: DGGITQSPKYLFRKEGQNVTLSCEQNLNHDAMYWYRQDPGQGLRLIYYSQIVNDFQKGDIAEGYSVSREKKESFPLTVTSAQKNPTAFYLCASRLQGEGTGELFFGEGSRLTVL.